This entry concerns a single T cell receptor beta chain. Its matching antigen is unknown. This record belongs to a study of T cells in narcolepsy. Study-level background: Healthy controls were enrolled alongside patients with narcolepsy type 1 or type 2. Study-wide findings and caveats: Blood of same and different patients, but not healthy controls, reportedly held recurring autoreactive clonotypes. In some patient and control memory CD4+ samples, autoreactive clones were absent. HCRT-specific and TRIB2-specific autoreactive clonotypes appeared among same-patient CSF and blood CD4+ clonotypes.

The germline V gene encodes CDR1 LGHNA and CDR2 YNFKEQ. V gave up 0 bases and J gave up 5 bases, with 4 bases separating them. This CDR3 has 12 amino acids. Libraries were prepared by immunoSEQ multiplex PCR; TCRdb keeps only in-frame clonotypes and omits some of them. This sample carries about 33,000 clones, roughly 88% of them seen once, and the ten largest clones take more than 0.95%. This receptor was identified in a human donor with narcolepsy. Specimen: CD45RA- memory CD4+ T cells from PBMCs. The chain combines TRBV4-2 with TRBJ2-5; D ambiguous. The CDR3 spells CASSQDTETQYF. Here the CDR3 DNA reads TGTGCCAGCAGCCAAGATACGGAGACCCAGTACTTC.